The clone carrying this T cell receptor beta chain was detected many times. This sample was included in a study of blood T cells in healthy people across ages. Germline V gene data show CDR1 as MGHRA and CDR2 as YSYEKL. The CDR3 has 16 residues. Trimming stripped 0 bases from V and 3 bases from J, with 14 bases between. Total RNA, at least 5.5 micrograms per sample, came from PBMCs. The use of a sample-barcoded 5' primer and a J-beta primer mix characterized a second PCR of roughly 7 to 11 cycles. TCRdb passed the 5' RACE reads through MiXCR, listing each CDR3 protein once. The sample yields 900,000 to 950,000 distinct CDR3 sequences, almost 30% seen once. The sample was also reused in another study, on T cells of mothers and their children. That paper states: M1S, a second-PCR primer, added sample barcodes and 2-4 random nucleotides. Maternal samples each gave over 9 million TCR beta CDR3 reads, and child samples roughly 3 million each. In unrelated and related pairs, TCR recombination output is shaped in a similar way by thymic selection.

The sequenced sample consisted of blood. The rearrangement links TRBV4-1 to TRBJ1-2; possibly TRBD1 for D (5 bases). The receptor comes from a woman in her forties in good health. CDR3 nucleotide sequence: TGCGCCAGCAGCCAAGAGCGGACCGGGGCGTACTATGGCTACACCTTC. Its translation: CASSQERTGAYYGYTF.